The clone carrying this TCR beta chain appeared a few times. Its specificity is not known. The record originates from a study of cytomegalovirus exposure and HLA in healthy donors. Findings and limits, study-wide: In a later analysis, more than 15,000 TCR beta sequences were associated with HLA alleles at 0.05 false discovery rate. Analysis was carried out at a later point, and it linked a missense DCLRE1C variant to TCR beta V- and J-gene trimming. Presence/absence analyses rested on an assumption that sequencing depth was roughly uniform across donors. Follow-up analysis found HLA locus-dependent TCR association rates, highest for DRB1 and lowest for HLA-C.

The PCR ran on 60 Vbeta and 13 Jbeta primers. Measured with immunoSEQ multiplex PCR; TCRdb has only the in-frame clones, and not every one. The table lists under 250,000 clones, roughly 73% of them singletons. The CDR3 runs 15 residues. CDR1 and CDR2 (germline): SGHRS, YFSETQ. V lost 4 bases and J lost 4, with 18 bases in between. The source of this sequence is a boy between 10 and 17 years old in good health and CMV-seronegative. V usage is TRBV5-1 and J usage is TRBJ2-7, with D possibly matching TRBD1 (6 bases). Sequencing was performed on PBMCs. DNA for the CDR3: TGCGCCAGCAGCCCACCCCCTAGACAGGCGTACGAGCAGTACTTC. Encoded protein: CASSPPPRQAYEQYF.